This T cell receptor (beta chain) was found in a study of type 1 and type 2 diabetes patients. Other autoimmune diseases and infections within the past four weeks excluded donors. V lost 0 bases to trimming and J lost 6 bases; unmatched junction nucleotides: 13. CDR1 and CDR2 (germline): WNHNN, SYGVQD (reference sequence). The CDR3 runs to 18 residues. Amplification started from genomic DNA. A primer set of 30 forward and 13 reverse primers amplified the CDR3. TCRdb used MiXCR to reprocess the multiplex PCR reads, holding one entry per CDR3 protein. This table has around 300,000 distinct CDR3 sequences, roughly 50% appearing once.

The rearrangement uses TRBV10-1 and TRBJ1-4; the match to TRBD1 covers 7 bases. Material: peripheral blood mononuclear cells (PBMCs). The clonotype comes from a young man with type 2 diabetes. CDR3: CASSESRQGLPGDEKLFF. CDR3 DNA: TGCGCCAGCAGTGAGTCCAGACAGGGTCTGCCTGGGGATGAAAAACTGTTTTTT.